This TCR beta chain was obtained from a study of blood T cell repertoires in COVID-19. Measured with immunoSEQ multiplex PCR; TCRdb has only the in-frame clones, and not every one. Seen here are under 45,000 clones, approximately 88% observed once, and the top ten hold around a tenth. This clone was detected a few times. The clonotype originates from a human donor in a cohort sampled during active COVID-19. Material for sequencing was peripheral blood.

The CDR3 loop is CAISDPGTATYEQYF. In DNA form, the CDR3 reads TGTGCCATCAGTGACCCCGGGACAGCAACCTACGAGCAGTACTTC. The chain employs TRBV10-3 and TRBJ2-7; 7 nucleotides line up with TRBD1. Germline V gives CDR1 ENHRY, CDR2 SYGVKD. The CDR3 runs to 15 residues. The trim removed 3 bases at V and 2 bases at J, leaving 7 bases unmatched.